This TCR beta chain is drawn from a study of identical twins. TCRdb processed the 5' RACE reads anew with MiXCR; each CDR3 protein has one entry. The data hold about 890,000 distinct CDR3 sequences, with around 12% observed a single time. The CDR3 spans 14 residues. Trimming pared 3 bases from V and 1 base from J, leaving 7 bases between. As to this clonotype: Its cognate antigen is unknown.

Donors uniformly comprised healthy Caucasians. Study results and caveats: Out-of-frame alpha sequences shared between twins exhibited an excess of low generation probability. Cross-sectional statistics, not tracking of the same donors, supported the conclusions.

The same sample was also studied in work on yellow fever vaccine responses in identical twins.

The sequenced sample was PBMCs. The sequence derives from a woman aged 18-35 years in good health. The chain carries TRBV12-3 or TRBV12-4 and TRBJ2-1, with D uncertain. This CDR3 is CASSLDLSYNEQFF. The CDR3 nucleotides read TGTGCCAGCAGTTTGGACCTTTCCTACAATGAGCAGTTCTTC.